The 29 T cell receptor beta chains in this list originate from one sample, sequenced in a study of beta chain features in type 1 diabetes. Expressed TCRB transcripts were sequenced, since all the RNA that had been isolated was reverse transcribed. Libraries were prepared by immunoSEQ multiplex PCR; TCRdb keeps only in-frame clonotypes and omits some of them. Among about 160,000 clones listed, approximately 8.1% were seen once. Study-level findings and limits: Type 1 diabetes patients had moderately but significantly shorter TCRB CDR3s in all four CD4+ subsets.

These receptors are not linked to any known antigen. Sequencing used central memory CD4+ T cells from blood. The receptors were sampled from a man in his late teens or twenties with type 1 diabetes.

There are a few counts of this clone. This chain connects TRBV19 to TRBJ1-4, with 9 bases identical to TRBD1. Trimming cost V 6 bases and J 0 bases; bases outside gene matches: 8. Germline CDR1 and CDR2: LNHDA and SQIVND (reference sequence). The CDR3 sequence is 17 residues long. CDR3 DNA: TGTGCCAGTAGAGGGACAGGGTTCTTCGCAACTAATGAAAAACTGTTTTTT. Its translation: CASRGTGFFATNEKLFF.

Only a few counts were recorded for this clone. This chain's CDR3 is CASSLYGTENLYGYTF. The CDR3 region has the DNA TGTGCCAGCAGCTTATATGGGACAGAGAACCTTTATGGCTACACCTTC. V and J are TRBV7-9 and TRBJ1-2; 7 nucleotides agree with TRBD1. Germline CDR1 is SEHNR and CDR2 is FQNEAQ (reference sequence). This CDR3 spans 16 amino acids. The ends lost 2 bases at V and 5 bases at J; junction bases unmatched: 11.

There are many counts of this clone. The chain combines TRBV18 with TRBJ2-6; maybe TRBD2 (6 bases). The CDR3 has 15 residues. CDR1 KGHSH and CDR2 LQKENI come from the germline V gene. V shed 4 bases and J shed 1 base, with 8 bases lying between them. The CDR3: CASSLLASGANVLTF. The DNA of the CDR3 is TGTGCCAGCTCACTACTAGCTTCTGGGGCCAACGTCCTGACTTTC.

The gene calls are TRBV21-1 and TRBJ2-7; the DNA was not compared with TRBD2, the D call given in the table. TRBV21-1 is a known pseudogene. This CDR3 has 13 residues. The chain's CDR3 is CASSKAPGDEQYF. In DNA, the CDR3 is TGTGCCAGCAGCAAAGCACCTGGAGACGAGCAGTACTTC.

This clone showed up just a few times. Here the CDR3 DNA reads TGTGCCAGCAGCATTCCCGGGACTTACACAGATACGCAGTATTTT. This codes for CASSIPGTYTDTQYF. The chain employs TRBV28 and TRBJ2-3, with D possibly matching TRBD2 (6 bases). CDR3 length equals 15 residues. Germline values: CDR1 MDHEN, CDR2 SYDVKM. The germline V and J ends were trimmed by 6 bases and 2 bases, with 15 bases remaining between them.

The J gene is TRBJ1-1, the V gene TRBV19; 8 positions match TRBD1. Germline-derived CDR1 and CDR2 are LNHDA and SQIVND (reference sequence). CDR3 length: 13 amino acids. The J segment lost 3 bases and the V segment lost 8 bases, leaving 5 bases of the junction unmatched. The CDR3 spells CASDRGEDTEAFF. The CDR3 DNA reads TGTGCCAGTGACAGGGGAGAGGACACTGAAGCTTTCTTT.

This clone has only a few counts. The chain is built from TRBV28 and TRBJ1-2, with D possibly matching TRBD1 (6 bases). The CDR3 has 14 residues. The germline V gene has CDR1 MDHEN and CDR2 SYDVKM. Trimming took off 4 bases at V and 7 bases at J, with 16 bases between the two ends. The CDR3 sequence is CASSSQQGSRGYTF. In nucleotides, the CDR3 is TGTGCCAGCAGTTCTCAACAGGGATCACGTGGCTACACCTTC.

This clone has only a few counts. The DNA for the CDR3 is TGTGCCACCGGGCGGGGGCAGGCTGGGGCCAACGTCCTGACTTTC. Translating it yields CATGRGQAGANVLTF. The rearrangement joins TRBV5-6 to TRBJ2-6; TRBD2 is a possible D gene (7 bases). V gave up 9 bases and J gave up 2 bases, with 15 bases separating them. CDR1 and CDR2 (germline): SGHDT, YYEEEE. The CDR3 is made up of 15 amino acids.

This chain uses TRBV4-1 with TRBJ2-4, with 8 bases fitting TRBD2. CDR1 is MGHRA, CDR2 YSYEKL, per germline. V dropped 1 base and J dropped 9; count of bases not matched to a gene: 11. CDR3 length: 16 residues. CDR3 sequence (DNA): TGCGCCAGCAGCCAAGCACCGGGACTAGTCTCTACCATTCAGTACTTC. Residues: CASSQAPGLVSTIQYF.

The chain combines TRBV18 with TRBJ2-5; no clear D gene. Germline-derived CDR1 and CDR2 are KGHSH and LQKENI. V was shortened by 3 bases and J by 4 bases, with 12 bases between the two germline ends. This CDR3 is built from 14 residues. DNA of the CDR3: TGTGCCAGCTCACCGGGCCACGTCGGAGAGACCCAGTACTTC. Translation gives CASSPGHVGETQYF. The whole variable domain, remainder taken from reference TRBV18 and TRBJ2-5, is NAGVMQNPRHLVRRRGQEARLRCSPMKGHSHVYWYRQLPEEGLKFMVYLQKENIIDESGMPKERFSAEFPKEGPSILRIQQVVRGDSAAYFCASSPGHVGETQYFGPGTRLLVL.

This chain links TRBV29-1 with TRBJ1-6; 8 nucleotides align to TRBD1. Germline V lookup: CDR1 SQVTM, CDR2 ANQGSEA. CDR3 length equals 13 residues. V lost 8 bases, J lost 7 bases, and 7 bases stayed unmatched. CDR3 DNA: TGCAGCTTCACCCAGGGGGCAAATTCACCCCTCCACTTT. Amino acids: CSFTQGANSPLHF.

This clone was found a few times. The chain is built from TRBV6-5 and TRBJ1-2; maybe TRBD1 (5 bases). V was trimmed by 6 bases and J by 5 bases, leaving 19 bases between them. The CDR3 totals 15 residues. The germline V gene encodes CDR1 MNHEY and CDR2 SVGAGI. The CDR3 DNA reads as TGTGCCAGCAGCCACCACGATAGGGGCAGATATGGCTACACCTTC. Protein: CASSHHDRGRYGYTF.

This clone has just a few counts. The chain has TRBV28 and TRBJ2-5; D perhaps matches TRBD1 (6 bases). Trimming shortened V by 4 bases and J by 0 bases, and 9 bases separated the two germline ends. Per germline, CDR1 MDHEN and CDR2 SYDVKM. The CDR3 has 14 amino acids. The CDR3: CASSSGQHQETQYF. As DNA, the CDR3 is TGTGCCAGCAGTTCAGGACAGCACCAAGAGACCCAGTACTTC.

This clone was seen only a few times. This chain connects TRBV18 to TRBJ2-1, with TRBD2 identical over 7 bases. The length of the CDR3 is 13 residues. The germline CDR1 and CDR2 sequences are KGHSH and LQKENI. J lost 8 bases, V lost 4 bases, and 5 bases had no gene match. CDR3 region: CASSLREGDEQFF. The CDR3 DNA reads as TGTGCCAGCTCACTAAGGGAGGGCGATGAGCAGTTCTTC.

The rearrangement links TRBV5-1 to TRBJ2-2; D is ambiguous. This CDR3 is built from 13 residues. CDR1 and CDR2 (germline): SGHRS, YFSETQ. With 1 base removed from V and 4 bases from J, the gap between germline ends came to 5 bases. DNA of the CDR3: TGCGCCAGCAGCTTGTCATTCACCGGGGAGCTGTTTTTT. Translation: CASSLSFTGELFF.

V usage is TRBV19 and J usage is TRBJ1-6, with no clear D. Trimming took off 6 bases at V and 11 bases at J, with 17 bases between the two ends. Looked up from germline, CDR1 is LNHDA and CDR2 is SQIVND (reference sequence). The CDR3 is 14 amino acids. CDR3: CASRGPTSQPPLHF. The CDR3 coding sequence is TGTGCCAGTAGGGGCCCTACTTCTCAACCACCCCTCCACTTT.

The chain is built from TRBV28 and TRBJ2-7; D possibly corresponds to TRBD1 (5 bases). Germline CDR1 is MDHEN and CDR2 is SYDVKM. The V end was cut by 2 bases, the J end by 2 bases, with 10 bases between. This CDR3 region has 14 residues. The CDR3 DNA follows: TGTGCCAGCAGTTTAACAGGTGCCCCCTACGAGCAGTACTTC. Protein sequence: CASSLTGAPYEQYF.

The gene calls are TRBV28 and TRBJ2-1; TRBD2 agrees at 8 bases. Germline V CDR1 and CDR2: MDHEN, SYDVKM. Germline trimming cut 2 bases from V and 1 base from J; bases unmatched to any gene: 7. The CDR3 runs to 17 residues. This CDR3 reads CASSLVGTRGSYNEQFF. The CDR3 DNA sequence: TGTGCCAGCAGTTTAGTCGGGACTAGAGGGTCCTACAATGAGCAGTTCTTC.

This clone was observed a handful of times. The chain is built from TRBV4-3 and TRBJ2-1; 9 bases are a match to TRBD2. The CDR3 consists of 15 residues. Looked up from germline, CDR1 is LGHNA and CDR2 is YSLEER. Trimming at V came to 0 bases and at J to 8 bases, leaving 5 bases not matched to a gene. CDR3 sequence (DNA): TGCGCCAGCAGCCAAGAGCTAGCGGGGTGGGATGAGCAGTTCTTC. Translated, it gives CASSQELAGWDEQFF.

This clone came up a few times. The chain employs TRBV5-1 and TRBJ2-7; D remains unclear. The CDR3 spans 14 residues. V lost 4 bases to trimming and J lost 1 base, with 12 bases between them. Germline assignment: CDR1 SGHRS and CDR2 YFSETQ. CDR3 sequence: CASSPWAKSYEQYF. Here the CDR3 DNA reads TGCGCCAGCAGCCCCTGGGCTAAATCCTACGAGCAGTACTTC.

This clone occurred a few times. This chain connects TRBV15 to TRBJ2-1, with 15 bases that match TRBD2. The CDR3 runs 18 residues. Germline assignment: CDR1 LNHNV and CDR2 YYDKDF (reference sequence). The V and J ends lost 5 bases and 7 bases, in that order; junction bases with no gene match: 12. Written as DNA, the CDR3 is TGTGCCACCAGCGGGAGGACTAGCGGGAGGGCAGGGGCGAATGAGCAGTTCTTC. Protein: CATSGRTSGRAGANEQFF.

This clone was counted only a few times. J is TRBJ1-5 and V is TRBV7-8, with a possible D match to TRBD1 (5 bases). This CDR3 spans 14 amino acids. The germline CDR1 and CDR2 sequences are SGHVS and FQNEAQ. V dropped 10 bases and J dropped 3 bases, with 16 bases sitting between them. The CDR3 here is CATGGEFTNQPQHF. In nucleotides, the CDR3 is TGTGCCACCGGAGGGGAATTTACCAATCAGCCCCAGCATTTT.

The V call is TRBV7-2, the J call TRBJ2-5; 9 nucleotides align to TRBD2. Germline trimming cut 1 base from V and 1 base from J; bases unmatched to any gene: 1. CDR1 SGHTA and CDR2 FQGNSA come from the germline V gene. The CDR3 has 15 residues. Here the CDR3 reads CASSLGLAAQETQYF. CDR3 nucleotides: TGTGCCAGCAGCTTAGGACTAGCGGCCCAAGAGACCCAGTACTTC.

This clone turned up a few times. CDR3 loop: CSAGTAYEQYF. The DNA of the CDR3 is TGCAGCGCCGGGACAGCTTACGAGCAGTACTTC. This chain links TRBV29-1 with TRBJ2-5, with 7 bases lining up with TRBD1. The DNA matches TRBJ2-7 better at its end, which makes the J call doubtful. Germline CDR1 reads SQVTM; CDR2 reads ANQGSEA. The CDR3 totals 11 residues.

This clone was seen a few times. This rearrangement joins TRBV30 to TRBJ1-2; no reliable D call. The CDR3 runs to 13 residues. V lost 0 bases and J lost 8, with 13 bases in between. Germline values: CDR1 GTSNPN, CDR2 SVGIG (reference sequence). The CDR3 spells CAWSVQSGVGYTF. DNA of the CDR3: TGTGCCTGGAGTGTACAAAGTGGAGTCGGCTACACCTTC.

This clone has a handful of counts. The rearrangement links TRBV29-1 to TRBJ2-3; D might be TRBD2 (5 bases). V gave up 4 bases and J gave up 9 bases, with 20 bases separating them. Germline CDR1 SQVTM, CDR2 ANQGSEA. The CDR3 contains 14 residues. This CDR3 is CSVVRRGPPWTQYF. CDR3 sequence (DNA): TGCAGCGTTGTTAGGAGAGGGCCTCCCTGGACGCAGTATTTT.

The chain links TRBV7-9 to TRBJ2-7, with 9 nucleotides matching TRBD1. Germline V lookup: CDR1 SEHNR, CDR2 FQNEAQ (reference sequence). The V gene end was trimmed by 4 bases and the J gene end by 4 bases; junction bases not matched to a gene: 8. The CDR3 consists of 15 residues. The CDR3 DNA follows: TGTGCCAGCAGCTCCCCGGGACAGGGCAGGTACGAGCAGTACTTC. Amino acids: CASSSPGQGRYEQYF.

Comments on this clone: The same CDR3 can be traced to other DNA sequences in this sample. The gene calls are TRBV27 and TRBJ1-2, with D tentatively TRBD1 (5 bases). Germline loops: CDR1 MNHEY, CDR2 SMNVEV (reference sequence). V dropped 4 bases and J dropped 5 bases, with 11 bases sitting between them. This CDR3 comprises 13 residues. CDR3 in amino acids: CASSWDRGYGYTF. CDR3 sequence (DNA): TGTGCCAGCAGTTGGGACCGGGGGTATGGCTACACCTTC.

CDR3 in amino acids: CAWSYSNFGQPQHF. In nucleotides, the CDR3 is TGTGCCTGGAGCTATAGTAATTTCGGTCAGCCCCAGCATTTT. The J gene is TRBJ1-5, the V gene TRBV30; D is unresolved. This CDR3 has 14 amino acids. V lost 3 bases and J lost 6, with 15 bases in between. The V gene's germline CDR1 is GTSNPN and CDR2 SVGIG (reference sequence).